These 4 T cell receptor beta chains originate from one sample sequenced in a study of cytomegalovirus exposure and HLA in healthy donors. 13 Jbeta primers and 60 Vbeta primers were used for the PCR. Profiling relied on immunoSEQ multiplex PCR, and the TCRdb table lists in-frame clones only, not all of them. Among about 160,000 clones listed, over 65% were seen once. Sequencing was done on a sample of PBMCs. These receptors came from a man aged 18 to 29 in good health and CMV-seropositive.

This clone was detected a few times. The chain's CDR3 is CASSLHREENEQFF. The CDR3 bases are TGTGCCAGCAGTTTACACAGGGAAGAAAATGAGCAGTTCTTC. This chain joins TRBV28 and TRBJ2-1; D may be TRBD1 (6 bases). Trimming took 2 bases from V and 7 from J, leaving 12 bases between them. The germline V gene has CDR1 MDHEN and CDR2 SYDVKM. The CDR3 is 14 amino acids. Using reference TRBV28 and TRBJ2-1 for the parts outside the CDR3, the full variable domain is DVKVTQSSRYLVKRTGEKVFLECVQDMDHENMFWYRQDPGLGLRLIYFSYDVKMKEKGDIPEGYSVSREKKERFSLILESASTNQTSMYLCASSLHREENEQFFGPGTRLTVL.

The chain links TRBV29-1 to TRBJ1-3; 8 nucleotides align to TRBD1. The germline V gene encodes CDR1 SQVTM and CDR2 ANQGSEA. The CDR3 is 15 residues long. The CDR3 DNA sequence: TGCACCCCGAGGAGACAGGGGCTCTCTGGAAACACCATATATTTT. Amino acid sequence: CTPRRQGLSGNTIYF.

V usage is TRBV2 and J usage is TRBJ1-4; no firm D call. The germline gives CDR1 SNHLY, CDR2 FYNNEI. V was trimmed by 5 bases and J by 0 bases, leaving 13 bases between them. The CDR3 has 16 amino acids. CDR3 nucleotides: TGTGCCAGCAGTCAGGATCAGGCGACAACTAATGAAAAACTGTTTTTT. Translated: CASSQDQATTNEKLFF.

The rearrangement joins TRBV28 to TRBJ1-5; TRBD1 matches at 9 bases. Trimming at V came to 2 bases and at J to 6 bases, leaving 8 bases not matched to a gene. Germline CDR1 is MDHEN and CDR2 is SYDVKM. CDR3 size: 16 residues. CDR3 bases: TGTGCCAGCAGTTTACCTCGGGGACAGGGAATTCAGCCCCAGCATTTT. Protein: CASSLPRGQGIQPQHF.